The clone carrying this T cell receptor beta chain was seen a handful of times. This record belongs to a study of control samples from healthy donors and cancer patients. Deletions cut 4 bases from V and 5 bases from J, with 11 bases between. Germline loops: CDR1 SSHAT, CDR2 FNYEAQ (reference sequence). This CDR3 region has 14 residues. Profiled with immunoSEQ multiplex PCR; TCRdb holds only in-frame clones, not every one. The sample includes over 85,000 clones, 85% to 90% of them seen just once. The sample consisted of PBMCs. The chain uses TRBV7-7 and TRBJ2-2, with D possibly TRBD2 on 6 matching bases. This receptor was obtained from a woman aged 50 to 60 with colorectal cancer. The CDR3 DNA follows: TGTGCCAGCAGCTCAGGGACTGGGACCGGGGAGCTGTTTTTT. This codes for CASSSGTGTGELFF.